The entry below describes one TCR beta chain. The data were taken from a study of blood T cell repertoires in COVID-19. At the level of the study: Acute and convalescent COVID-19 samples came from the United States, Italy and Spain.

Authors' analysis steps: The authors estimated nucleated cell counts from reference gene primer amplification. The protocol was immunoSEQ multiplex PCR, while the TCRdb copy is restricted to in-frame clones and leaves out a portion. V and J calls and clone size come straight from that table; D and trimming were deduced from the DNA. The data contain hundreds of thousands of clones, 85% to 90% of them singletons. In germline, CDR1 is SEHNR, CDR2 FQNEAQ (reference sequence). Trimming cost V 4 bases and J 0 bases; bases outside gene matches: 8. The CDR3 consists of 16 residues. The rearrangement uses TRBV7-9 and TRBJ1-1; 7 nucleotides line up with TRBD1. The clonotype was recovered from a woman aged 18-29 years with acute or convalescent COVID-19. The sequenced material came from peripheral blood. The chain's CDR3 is CASSSKGQRMNTEAFF. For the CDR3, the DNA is TGTGCCAGCAGCTCGAAGGGACAGCGAATGAACACTGAAGCTTTCTTT.